A single sample is the source of the 2 T cell receptor beta chains below, sequenced in a study of T cell responses to AZD1222 COVID-19 vaccine. The method was immunoSEQ multiplex PCR; TCRdb's version includes in-frame clones alone and lacks a portion of them. The data hold 40,000 to 50,000 clones, with approximately 88% observed a single time. Sample: peripheral blood, taken 28 days after the second AZD1222 dose. The receptors derive from an adult who received the AZD1222 COVID-19 vaccine.

V is TRBV18 and J is TRBJ2-2; D is unresolved. This CDR3 region has 15 residues. The V end was cut by 3 bases, the J end by 2 bases, with 10 bases between. Germline CDR1 is KGHSH and CDR2 is LQKENI. CDR3 DNA sequence: TGTGCCAGCTCACCTAACCCAGACAACACCGGGGAGCTGTTTTTT. Its protein is CASSPNPDNTGELFF.

The chain couples TRBV9 to TRBJ2-7; 12 nucleotides line up with TRBD2. The V gene's germline CDR1 is SGDLS and CDR2 YYNGEE. With 0 bases clipped from V and 5 bases from J, the junction kept 3 bases outside the gene matches. This CDR3 comprises 15 residues. The CDR3 nucleotides read TGTGCCAGCAGCGTAGCCGGGACTAGCGGGCACGAGCAGTACTTC. As protein: CASSVAGTSGHEQYF.